This T cell receptor (beta chain) is drawn from a study of beta chain features in type 1 diabetes. Blood was collected once per donor into heparin, averaging around 120 mL. The authors sorted CD4+ naive, central memory, regulatory and stem cell-like memory cells via CD45RO/CCR7/CD25/CD127/CD95/CD27. Note on this clone: The antigen is unknown.

The CDR3 has 13 amino acids. After removal of 8 bases from V and 4 bases from J, the junction contained 2 bases not matched to a gene. Germline CDR1 reads KGHSH; CDR2 reads LQKENI. Expressed TCRB transcripts were sequenced after all isolated RNA was converted to cDNA. The repertoire was sequenced with immunoSEQ multiplex PCR; TCRdb's copy has only in-frame clones and lacks some. The repertoire has a few hundred thousand clones, roughly 17% of them found once; the top ten carry approximately 0.086%. Regarding the study as a whole: cDNA-based sequencing might over-represent cells highly expressing TCR. Among patients with Type 1 diabetes, TCRB CDR3s were moderately but significantly shorter in every one of the four CD4+ subsets. Compared to healthy donors, patients appeared to have naive, central memory and Treg TCRB repertoires that were more alike.

The chain is built from TRBV18 and TRBJ2-3, with 11 nucleotides matching TRBD1. This clonotype originated in a man in his thirties or forties with type 1 diabetes. Sequences were obtained from naive CD4+ T cells from blood. This CDR3 is CASTGQGADTQYF. CDR3 nucleotides: TGTGCCAGCACGGGACAGGGGGCAGATACGCAGTATTTT.